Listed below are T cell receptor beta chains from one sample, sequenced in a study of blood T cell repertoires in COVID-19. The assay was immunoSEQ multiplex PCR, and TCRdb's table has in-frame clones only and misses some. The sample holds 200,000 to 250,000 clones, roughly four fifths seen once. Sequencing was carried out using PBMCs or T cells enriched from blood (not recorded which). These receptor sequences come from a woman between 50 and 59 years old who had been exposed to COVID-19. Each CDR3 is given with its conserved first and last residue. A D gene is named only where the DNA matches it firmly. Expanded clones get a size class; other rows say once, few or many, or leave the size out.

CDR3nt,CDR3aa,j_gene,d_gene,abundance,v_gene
TGTGCCAGCAGTTTGCGGACAGGAGGGTCTGTGACTGAAGCTTTCTTT,CASSLRTGGSVTEAFF,TRBJ1-1,TRBD1,NA,TRBV28
TGTGCCAGCAGGGGGGACAGTAACTATAATTCACCCCTCCACTTT,CASRGDSNYNSPLHF,TRBJ1-6,TRBD1,NA,TRBV2
TGTGCCAGTAGTTTATCCGGGACTCCAACAGATACGCAGTATTTT,CASSLSGTPTDTQYF,TRBJ2-3,NA,NA,TRBV19
TGTGCCAGCTCACCACCAGCGGGGGGGCCTGGAGAGCAGTTCTTC,CASSPPAGGPGEQFF,TRBJ2-1,TRBD2,NA,TRBV18
TGTGCCGTCACGGGGGGAGGCGGCTACACCTTC,CAVTGGGGYTF,TRBJ1-2,NA,NA,TRBV6-5
TGTGCCAGCAGCCCTCACAGGTCCCTCGGCTACACTGAAGCTTTCTTT,CASSPHRSLGYTEAFF,TRBJ1-1,NA,NA,TRBV9
TGTGCCAGCAGCAAAGATTTAAGCGGGAAGTATATGGCTAACACCTTC,CASSKDLSGKYMANTF,TRBJ1-2,NA,NA,TRBV21-1
TGTGCCAGCAGCCGCCGGACTGAAGCTTTCTTT,CASSRRTEAFF,TRBJ1-1,NA,NA,TRBV2
TGTGCCAGCAGCTCCGGGACAGCGTCTGGAAACACCATATATTTT,CASSSGTASGNTIYF,TRBJ1-3,TRBD1,few,TRBV7-9
TGTGCCAGCAGTTACCGACAGGGGAACACTGAAGCTTTCTTT,CASSYRQGNTEAFF,TRBJ1-1,TRBD1,NA,TRBV6-5
TGCGCCAGCAGCTTGCGGAGGGAGACCCAGTACTTC,CASSLRRETQYF,TRBJ2-5,NA,NA,TRBV5-1
TGTGCCACCAGCAGAGATCCAGGGTCCAATGAGAACACCTTC,CATSRDPGSNENTF,TRBJ1-2,NA,NA,TRBV15
TGTGCCAGCAGCTTAGGGGTGGAGAGGCGCTACACCTTC,CASSLGVERRYTF,TRBJ1-2,NA,NA,TRBV7-2
TGCGCCAGCAGCAAACAGGGCCTCGAGCAGTACTTC,CASSKQGLEQYF,TRBJ2-7,NA,NA,TRBV5-1
TGTGCCAGCAGTGAAGGAGGAAGGGTCACTGAAGCTTTCTTT,CASSEGGRVTEAFF,TRBJ1-1,NA,few,TRBV25-1
TGTGCCAGCAGCTTCGACATCCGGGGATCTGAAGCTTTCTTT,CASSFDIRGSEAFF,TRBJ1-1,NA,NA,TRBV7-2
TGTGCCAGCTCACCGGGACAGCCCACGAATCAGCCCCAGCATTTT,CASSPGQPTNQPQHF,TRBJ1-5,TRBD1,NA,TRBV18
TGTGCCAGCAGCCCCGGTGACTACGAGCAGTACTTC,CASSPGDYEQYF,TRBJ2-7,NA,NA,TRBV11-2
TGTGCCAGCAGGGGTCAGGGTCTGGATACGCAGTATTTT,CASRGQGLDTQYF,TRBJ2-3,NA,NA,TRBV28
TGTGCCAGCAGCTCGGAACTAGGACGGAACACTGAAGCTTTCTTT,CASSSELGRNTEAFF,TRBJ1-1,NA,NA,TRBV7-6
TGTGCCAGCAGACTCCTCGACAGGGAGAACACTGAAGCTTTCTTT,CASRLLDRENTEAFF,TRBJ1-1,TRBD1,NA,TRBV28
TGTGCCAGCAAGACAGGGAGGAATGAAAAACTGTTTTTT,CASKTGRNEKLFF,TRBJ1-4,TRBD1,NA,TRBV2
TGTGCCAGCGCGAGCAGGGGAAATGAAAAACTGTTTTTT,CASASRGNEKLFF,TRBJ1-4,NA,NA,TRBV28
TGTGCCAGCAGCATCAGGGGGCCGCATCAGCCCCAGCATTTT,CASSIRGPHQPQHF,TRBJ1-5,TRBD1,NA,TRBV5-6
TGTGCCAGCAGGCCTACAGGAGGAAACACCATATATTTT,CASRPTGGNTIYF,TRBJ1-3,NA,NA,TRBV12-3/TRBV12-4
TGTGCCAGCAGTTTGATAGGGGGCACTGAAGCTTTCTTT,CASSLIGGTEAFF,TRBJ1-1,NA,NA,TRBV12-3/TRBV12-4
TGTGCCAGCAGCAGCCGGGACAGGGGGGAAAAACTGTTTTTT,CASSSRDRGEKLFF,TRBJ1-4,TRBD1,NA,TRBV7-9
TGTGCCACCAGTGACTCCAGGGATTGGCAGCCCCAGCATTTT,CATSDSRDWQPQHF,TRBJ1-5,NA,NA,TRBV24-1
TGTGCCAGCAGCTTAGCGCTCGGGACAATTGGGGTGTACGGGGATACGCAGTATTTT,CASSLALGTIGVYGDTQYF,TRBJ2-3,NA,NA,TRBV7-9
TGTGCCAGCTCACCAGAGGGGAGGAATTCACCCCTCCACTTT,CASSPEGRNSPLHF,TRBJ1-6,NA,once,TRBV18
TGCGCCAGCAGTCCGGGACAGGGCTACACCTTC,CASSPGQGYTF,TRBJ1-2,TRBD1,NA,TRBV4-1